Each of the 29 T cell receptor beta chains below was sequenced from the same sample in a study of spatial heterogeneity in lung cancer. Time point in this sample: blood at routine non-recurrence follow-up after resection. TCRdb independently ran MiXCR on the 5' RACE reads; one entry per CDR3 protein. The sample has about 20,000 distinct CDR3 sequences; about 10% are singletons. Sequences were derived from PBMCs, sampled at follow-up. These receptor sequences come from a male donor with early-stage non-small cell lung cancer.

In its sample, this clonotype was seen many times. The chain joins TRBV7-9 to TRBJ2-7; perhaps TRBD2 as D (6 bases). The ends were cut back, 5 bases at V and 1 base at J, with 15 bases in the middle. The germline V gene has CDR1 SEHNR and CDR2 FQNEAQ (reference sequence). CDR3 length equals 15 residues. The CDR3 DNA is TGTGCCAGCAGCACCACCGAGGCGGGATCCTACGAGCAGTACTTC. Protein product: CASSTTEAGSYEQYF. Together with reference TRBV7-9 and TRBJ2-7, the CDR3 gives the full variable domain: DTGVSQNPRHKITKRGQNVTFRCDPISEHNRLYWYRQTLGQGPEFLTYFQNEAQLEKSRLLSDRFSAERPKGSFSTLEIQRTEQGDSAMYLCASSTTEAGSYEQYFGPGTRLTVT.

In this sample, this clonotype turned up many times. This chain links TRBV20-1 with TRBJ2-7; maybe TRBD1 (5 bases). In germline, CDR1 is DFQATT, CDR2 SNEGSKA (reference sequence). Deletions cut 3 bases from V and 5 bases from J, with 14 bases between. The CDR3 extends over 13 amino acids. CDR3 sequence reads: CSARIGRVNEQYF. The CDR3 DNA sequence: TGCAGTGCTAGGATCGGCAGGGTGAACGAGCAGTACTTC.

Points on this clonotype: A read error may be the cause here, since a much bigger clone is one base away. The V and J genes are TRBV7-2 and TRBJ1-5, with unresolved D. The CDR3 consists of 15 residues. V shed 2 bases and J shed 7 bases, with 15 bases lying between them. Germline V gene lookup returns CDR1 SGHTA and CDR2 FQGNSA. As DNA, the CDR3 is TGTGCCAGCAGCTTAAACAGTGCTCGGGGACAGCCCCAGCATTTT. Translation gives CASSLNSARGQPQHF. Full variable domain (remainder filled in from reference TRBV7-2 and TRBJ1-5): GAGVSQSPSNKVTEKGKDVELRCDPISGHTALYWYRQSLGQGLEFLIYFQGNSAPDKSGLPSDRFSAERTGGSVSTLTIQRTQQEDSAVYLCASSLNSARGQPQHFGDGTRLSIL.

In its sample, this clonotype was seen many times. The chain is built from TRBV7-9 and TRBJ2-7, with unresolved D. Germline V gene sequence: CDR1 SEHNR, CDR2 FQNEAQ (reference sequence). The CDR3 runs to 14 residues. V shed 1 base and J shed 0 bases, with 7 bases lying between them. This CDR3 reads CASSLGRNSYEQYF. The CDR3 DNA follows: TGTGCCAGCAGCTTAGGGCGGAACTCCTACGAGCAGTACTTC. The variable domain in full, with the rest retrieved from reference TRBV7-9 and TRBJ2-7, is DTGVSQNPRHKITKRGQNVTFRCDPISEHNRLYWYRQTLGQGPEFLTYFQNEAQLEKSRLLSDRFSAERPKGSFSTLEIQRTEQGDSAMYLCASSLGRNSYEQYFGPGTRLTVT.

This clonotype was found a few times. The J gene is TRBJ2-5, the V gene TRBV7-9, with D perhaps matching TRBD1 or TRBD2 (6 bases each). There are 13 residues in the CDR3. The germline CDR1 and CDR2 sequences are SEHNR and FQNEAQ (reference sequence). Trimming took 11 bases from V and 2 from J, leaving 15 bases between them. CDR3 sequence (DNA): TGTGCCTCTGAGGGGGACTTACAAGAGACCCAGTACTTC. Encoded protein: CASEGDLQETQYF.

This clonotype was recorded at least ten times. V usage is TRBV20-1 and J usage is TRBJ1-2; D is uncertain. This CDR3 spans 14 amino acids. Germline V lookup: CDR1 DFQATT, CDR2 SNEGSKA (reference sequence). Deletions cut 6 bases from V and 0 bases from J, with 14 bases between. The CDR3 here is CSARLKDANYGYTF. CDR3 DNA: TGCAGTGCCAGGTTAAAAGACGCTAACTATGGCTACACCTTC.

This clonotype was picked up many times. The genes are TRBV4-1 and TRBJ2-1, with 8 bases that match TRBD2. The CDR3 has 16 amino acids. Germline CDR1 MGHRA, CDR2 YSYEKL. J was trimmed by 6 bases and V by 1 base; bases with no gene match: 8. Written as DNA, the CDR3 is TGCGCCAGCAGCCAAGGTTTCGGGAGGGCCCTCAATGAGCAGTTCTTC. Residues: CASSQGFGRALNEQFF.

The chain has TRBV7-7 and TRBJ1-1; TRBD1 is a possible D gene (5 bases). CDR1 and CDR2 (germline): SSHAT, FNYEAQ (reference sequence). Trimming stripped 0 bases from V and 7 bases from J, with 12 bases between. This CDR3 is 14 amino acids long. The CDR3 DNA sequence: TGTGCCAGCAGCTTAGCGCTGAGGGGCATTGAAGCTTTCTTT. This translates into CASSLALRGIEAFF.

This clonotype was recorded a few times. The chain couples TRBV18 to TRBJ1-1; D ambiguous. The CDR3 has 14 amino acids. Trimming cost V 2 bases and J 1 base, with 8 bases left between them. Per germline, CDR1 KGHSH and CDR2 LQKENI. CDR3 amino acids: CASSPGLSNTEAFF. As DNA, the CDR3 is TGTGCCAGCTCACCAGGACTATCGAACACTGAAGCTTTCTTT.

This clonotype has a count of ten or more. The chain has TRBV20-1 and TRBJ2-3; D not certain. The CDR3 runs 14 residues. The germline V gene has CDR1 DFQATT and CDR2 SNEGSKA (reference sequence). V lost 0 bases and J lost 0, with 7 bases in between. CDR3 protein: CSARDPLSTDTQYF. In nucleotides, the CDR3 is TGCAGTGCTAGAGACCCGCTGAGCACAGATACGCAGTATTTT.

This clonotype has at least ten counts. J is TRBJ1-1 and V is TRBV28; possibly TRBD1 for D (5 bases). Germline CDR1 MDHEN, CDR2 SYDVKM. Trimming cost V 7 bases and J 0 bases, with 6 bases left between them. The CDR3 is 12 residues long. Here the CDR3 DNA reads TGTGCCAGCACAGGGTTGAACACTGAAGCTTTCTTT. This translates into CASTGLNTEAFF. Using reference TRBV28 and TRBJ1-1 for the parts outside the CDR3, the full variable domain is DVKVTQSSRYLVKRTGEKVFLECVQDMDHENMFWYRQDPGLGLRLIYFSYDVKMKEKGDIPEGYSVSREKKERFSLILESASTNQTSMYLCASTGLNTEAFFGQGTRLTVV.

This clonotype has a count of ten or more. The chain combines TRBV5-1 with TRBJ2-1; weak D call: TRBD2 (5 bases). Trimming removed 0 bases from V and 0 bases from J, with 10 bases in between. CDR3 length: 16 amino acids. The germline gives CDR1 SGHRS, CDR2 YFSETQ. CDR3: CASSLVRAASYNEQFF. The CDR3 region has the DNA TGCGCCAGCAGCTTGGTGAGGGCGGCCTCCTACAATGAGCAGTTCTTC.

This clonotype was counted many times. The chain employs TRBV7-2 and TRBJ2-3; D remains ambiguous. CDR1 SGHTA and CDR2 FQGNSA come from the germline V gene. V lost 2 bases and J 6 bases, leaving 9 bases between the germline ends. The CDR3 loop spans 13 amino acids. CDR3 residues: CASSLLSGDTQYF. The CDR3 bases are TGTGCCAGCAGCTTATTGTCCGGTGATACGCAGTATTTT.

CDR3 loop: CASSYEGTRSDSPLHF. The CDR3 nucleotides read TGTGCCAGCAGTTACGAGGGGACGAGGTCGGATTCACCCCTCCACTTT. V and J are TRBV6-6 and TRBJ1-6, with D tentatively TRBD1 (5 bases). This CDR3 spans 16 amino acids. Trimming cost V 2 bases and J 8 bases, with 16 bases left between them. Germline V gene data show CDR1 as MNHNY and CDR2 as SVGAGI (reference sequence).

Remarks on this clonotype: Possible read error: a much larger clone is one base away. This chain uses TRBV6-5 with TRBJ2-6; 11 bases fit TRBD1. CDR1 and CDR2 (germline): MNHEY, SVGAGI. J was trimmed by 6 bases and V by 6 bases; bases with no gene match: 7. This CDR3 spans 16 amino acids. The CDR3 DNA sequence: TGTGCCAGCAGCTGGGACAGGGGGAATGCGGCCAACGTCCTGACTTTC. Translating it yields CASSWDRGNAANVLTF.

The table lists this clonotype with many counts. CDR3 sequence (DNA): TGCAGTGCTAGATACGGAGGGAGGGACACTGAAGCTTTCTTT. Translating it yields CSARYGGRDTEAFF. V gene TRBV20-1 combines with J gene TRBJ1-1; D gene unclear. This CDR3 spans 14 amino acids. Trimming stripped 2 bases from V and 3 bases from J, with 13 bases between. The germline V gene encodes CDR1 DFQATT and CDR2 SNEGSKA (reference sequence).

This clonotype has a count of ten or more. This chain connects TRBV15 to TRBJ2-6; unclear D gene. Trimming removed 0 bases at V and 4 bases at J, with 10 bases between. The germline CDR1 and CDR2 sequences are LNHNV and YYDKDF (reference sequence). The length of the CDR3 is 16 residues. The CDR3 coding sequence is TGTGCCACCAGCAGAGAGCGGAGCTCCGGGGCCAACGTCCTGACTTTC. It yields the protein CATSRERSSGANVLTF.

This clonotype was seen ten or more times. The gene calls are TRBV10-2 and TRBJ1-2; 8 bases are shared with TRBD1. This CDR3 is 14 amino acids long. V lost 2 bases to trimming and J lost 4 bases; unmatched junction nucleotides: 3. Germline V lookup: CDR1 WSHSY, CDR2 SAAADI. This CDR3 reads CASSEHRGSYGYTF. The DNA of the CDR3 is TGCGCCAGCAGTGAGCACAGGGGGTCCTATGGCTACACCTTC.

By sample fraction, this clonotype is medium-sized. The chain links TRBV7-8 to TRBJ2-3; TRBD1 aligns across 8 bases. From germline, CDR1 is SGHVS and CDR2 FQNEAQ. After removal of 7 bases from V and 4 bases from J, the junction contained 7 bases not matched to a gene. The CDR3 spans 14 residues. Here the CDR3 reads CASIRTGRADTQYF. CDR3 DNA: TGTGCCAGCATCCGGACAGGGCGGGCAGATACGCAGTATTTT.

The chain has TRBV18 and TRBJ1-4; 7 positions agree with TRBD1. This CDR3 contains 14 residues. V lost 3 bases to trimming and J lost 8 bases; unmatched junction nucleotides: 6. Germline loops: CDR1 KGHSH, CDR2 LQKENI. CDR3 sequence: CASSPTGMREKLFF. The CDR3 DNA reads TGTGCCAGCTCACCGACAGGGATGAGAGAAAAACTGTTTTTT.

A few counts support this clonotype. This chain joins TRBV6-2 or TRBV6-3 and TRBJ1-1; D uncertain. Germline V gene data show CDR1 as MNHEY and CDR2 as SVGEGT. There are 13 residues in the CDR3. V lost 6 bases and J 1 base, leaving 9 bases between the germline ends. In DNA form, the CDR3 reads TGTGCCAGCAGCCAGACAAGGAACACTGAAGCTTTCTTT. It specifies CASSQTRNTEAFF.

The chain couples TRBV20-1 to TRBJ1-4; D is unclear. The CDR3 is 15 residues long. The ends were cut back, 1 base at V and 3 bases at J, with 12 bases in the middle. Germline CDR1 and CDR2: DFQATT and SNEGSKA (reference sequence). The CDR3 reads CSARGIRVANEKLFF. The CDR3 DNA follows: TGCAGTGCTAGAGGAATTAGGGTCGCTAATGAAAAACTGTTTTTT.

This clonotype was recorded a few times. This chain uses TRBV7-2 with TRBJ2-6, with D unresolved. The CDR3 covers 17 residues. V lost 1 base and J 3 bases, leaving 13 bases between the germline ends. The germline V gene has CDR1 SGHTA and CDR2 FQGNSA. The CDR3 protein is CASSLVSGVSGANVLTF. CDR3 coding DNA: TGTGCCAGCAGCTTAGTATCTGGGGTCAGTGGGGCCAACGTCCTGACTTTC.

This clonotype turned up a few times. The chain uses TRBV2 and TRBJ2-7; D is uncertain. Trimming cost V 6 bases and J 3 bases, with 9 bases left between them. This CDR3 is built from 12 residues. Germline-derived CDR1 and CDR2 are SNHLY and FYNNEI. The CDR3 bases are TGTGCCAGCAGGGGCCGCCTCTACGAGCAGTACTTC. Residues: CASRGRLYEQYF.

This sequence joins TRBV4-2 and TRBJ2-3; 16 bases agree with TRBD2. Looked up from germline, CDR1 is LGHNA and CDR2 is YNFKEQ. The CDR3 covers 16 residues. After removal of 3 bases from V and 9 bases from J, the junction contained 6 bases not matched to a gene. The CDR3 bases are TGTGCCAGCAGCCAGGGGACTAGCGGGGGGGCGGACACGCAGTATTTT. Encoded protein: CASSQGTSGGADTQYF.

This clonotype has a count of ten or more. The chain uses TRBV27 and TRBJ2-2, with TRBD2 as a possible D gene (7 bases). The CDR3 is made up of 14 amino acids. Germline CDR1 MNHEY, CDR2 SMNVEV (reference sequence). V was shortened by 9 bases and J by 4 bases, with 15 bases between the two germline ends. In DNA, the CDR3 is TGTGCCAGTCGGCGGGGGCTTAGCACCGGGGAGCTGTTTTTT. Protein sequence: CASRRGLSTGELFF.

J is TRBJ1-2 and V is TRBV20-1; 7 positions agree with TRBD1. With 7 bases clipped from V and 8 bases from J, the junction kept 10 bases outside the gene matches. CDR3 length equals 12 residues. Per the germline V gene, CDR1 is DFQATT and CDR2 is SNEGSKA (reference sequence). The CDR3 DNA reads TGCAGTGAGAGGGCAGGGGGTAGAGGCTACACCTTC. This sequence encodes CSERAGGRGYTF.

This clonotype was detected ten times or more. The chain joins TRBV9 to TRBJ1-1, with D maybe TRBD1 (5 bases). Germline CDR1 SGDLS, CDR2 YYNGEE. Trimming removed 0 bases at V and 10 bases at J, with 13 bases between. CDR3 length equals 13 residues. CDR3 coding DNA: TGTGCCAGCAGCGTAGGGGTGGGGCAAGGAGCTTTCTTT. Translation gives CASSVGVGQGAFF.

Only a few counts were recorded for this clonotype. This sequence joins TRBV5-1 and TRBJ2-5; D uncertain. The germline V gene has CDR1 SGHRS and CDR2 YFSETQ. Trimming shortened V by 4 bases and J by 5 bases, and 9 bases separated the two germline ends. The CDR3 runs 12 residues. CDR3 sequence: CASSMMGETQYF. The DNA of the CDR3 is TGCGCCAGCAGCATGATGGGGGAGACCCAGTACTTC.